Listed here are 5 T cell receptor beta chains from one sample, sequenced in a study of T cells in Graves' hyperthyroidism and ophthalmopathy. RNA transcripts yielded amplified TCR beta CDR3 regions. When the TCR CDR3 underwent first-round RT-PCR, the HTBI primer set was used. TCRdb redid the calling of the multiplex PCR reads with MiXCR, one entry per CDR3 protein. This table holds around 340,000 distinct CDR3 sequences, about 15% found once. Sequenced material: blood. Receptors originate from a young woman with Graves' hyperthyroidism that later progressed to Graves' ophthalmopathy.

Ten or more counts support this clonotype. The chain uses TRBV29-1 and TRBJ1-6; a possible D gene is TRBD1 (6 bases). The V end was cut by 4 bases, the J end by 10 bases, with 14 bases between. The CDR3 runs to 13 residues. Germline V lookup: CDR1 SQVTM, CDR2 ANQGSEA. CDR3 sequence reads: CSVGGDRNSPLHF. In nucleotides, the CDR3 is TGCAGCGTTGGGGGTGACAGGAACTCACCCCTCCACTTT.

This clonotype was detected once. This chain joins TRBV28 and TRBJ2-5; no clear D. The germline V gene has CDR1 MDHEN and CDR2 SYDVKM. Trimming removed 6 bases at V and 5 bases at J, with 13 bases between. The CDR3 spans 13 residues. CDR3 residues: CASRLGPRETQYF. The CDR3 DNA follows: TGTGCCAGCAGGCTAGGGCCTCGCGAGACCCAGTACTTC. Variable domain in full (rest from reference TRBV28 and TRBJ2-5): DVKVTQSSRYLVKRTGEKVFLECVQDMDHENMFWYRQDPGLGLRLIYFSYDVKMKEKGDIPEGYSVSREKKERFSLILESASTNQTSMYLCASRLGPRETQYFGPGTRLLVL.

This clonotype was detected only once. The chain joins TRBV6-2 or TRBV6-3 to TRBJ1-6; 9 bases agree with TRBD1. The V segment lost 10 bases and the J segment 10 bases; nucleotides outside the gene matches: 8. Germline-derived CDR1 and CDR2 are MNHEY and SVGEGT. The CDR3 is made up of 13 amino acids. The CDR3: CAITQGARSPLHF. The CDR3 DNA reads TGTGCCATTACACAGGGGGCACGGTCACCCCTCCACTTT.

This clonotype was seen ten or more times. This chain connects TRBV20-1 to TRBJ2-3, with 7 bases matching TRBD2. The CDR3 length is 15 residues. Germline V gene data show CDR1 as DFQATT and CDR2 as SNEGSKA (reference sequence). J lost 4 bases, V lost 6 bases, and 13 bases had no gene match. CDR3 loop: CSAPWREYLPDTQYF. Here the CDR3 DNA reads TGCAGTGCCCCCTGGCGGGAGTATTTACCAGATACGCAGTATTTT.

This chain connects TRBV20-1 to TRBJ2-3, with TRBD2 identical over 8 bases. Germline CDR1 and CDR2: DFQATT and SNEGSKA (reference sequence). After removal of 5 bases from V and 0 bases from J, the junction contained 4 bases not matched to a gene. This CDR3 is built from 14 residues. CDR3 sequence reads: CSAGTRPSTDTQYF. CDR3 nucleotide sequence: TGCAGTGCTGGGACTAGACCCAGCACAGATACGCAGTATTTT.